The 3 T cell receptor beta chains below were found in one sample sequenced in a study of blood T cell repertoires in COVID-19. TCRdb's table, derived via immunoSEQ multiplex PCR, lists solely in-frame clones and lacks some. Seen here are 450,000 or so clones, 89% observed once, and the top ten hold roughly 0.92%. Sequencing was performed on peripheral blood. These receptors were taken from a man aged 18 to 30 with COVID-19, enrolled during active disease.

The chain combines TRBV3-1 (or the pseudogene TRBV3-2) with TRBJ2-5; D not certain. V lost 1 base and J lost 3, with 12 bases in between. The CDR3 is made up of 15 amino acids. Germline V lookup: CDR1 LGHDT, CDR2 YNNKEL (reference sequence). The CDR3 reads CASSQGAIVEETQYF. In DNA form, the CDR3 reads TGTGCCAGCAGCCAAGGGGCGATTGTCGAAGAGACCCAGTACTTC.

This clone was picked up one time. A junction end diverges from the germline sequence, so it may reflect a read error. CDR3 DNA sequence: TGTGCCAGCAGCCCTAGGGCCGGGACAGCCAACTTC. Its protein is CASSPRAGTANF. The chain recombines TRBV11-3 with TRBJ2-7, with 7 bases lining up with TRBD1. Germline CDR1 reads SGHNT; CDR2 reads YENEEA. This CDR3 region has 12 residues.

V and J are TRBV6-5 and TRBJ2-2, with 7 bases identical to TRBD1. The CDR3 runs to 15 residues. CDR1 MNHEY and CDR2 SVGAGI come from the germline V gene. Trimming removed 5 bases from V and 0 bases from J; junction bases left unmatched: 3. Written as DNA, the CDR3 is TGTGCCAGCAGTCCGACAGGGACGAACACCGGGGAGCTGTTTTTT. This translates into CASSPTGTNTGELFF.